The TCR beta chain under discussion was sequenced for a study of blood T cell repertoires in COVID-19. Germline V gene data show CDR1 as SGHVS and CDR2 as FQNEAQ. Trimming stripped 5 bases from V and 4 bases from J, with 12 bases between. The CDR3 spans 14 residues. The repertoire was sequenced with immunoSEQ multiplex PCR; TCRdb's copy has only in-frame clones and lacks some. The sample contains more than 400,000 clones, roughly 91% of which appear only once. The source material was PBMCs or T cells enriched from blood (not recorded which). This TCR came from a man aged 18 to 29 who had recovered from COVID-19. V is TRBV7-8 and J is TRBJ1-5; D is unresolved. As DNA, the CDR3 is TGTGCCAGCAGCCGCAGACGGGAAAATCAGCCCCAGCATTTT. Its translation is CASSRRRENQPQHF.